The sequence of this T cell receptor beta chain was determined in a study of blood T cell repertoires in COVID-19. Study information: Specimens from acute and convalescent COVID-19 originated in the United States, Italy and Spain.

This table comes from immunoSEQ multiplex PCR, and its TCRdb copy is limited to in-frame clones, with some not included. This table has more than 65,000 clones, around 80% appearing once. Per the germline V gene, CDR1 is SNHLY and CDR2 is FYNNEI. Trimming at V came to 6 bases and at J to 2 bases, leaving 6 bases not matched to a gene. This CDR3 has 14 residues. The J gene is TRBJ2-7, the V gene TRBV2; 8 bases are a match to TRBD1. The specimen sequenced was peripheral blood. The clonotype originates from a woman in her 70s with acute or convalescent COVID-19. The DNA for the CDR3 is TGTGCCAGCAGGAACGGACAGGGACCCTACGAGCAGTACTTC. Encoded protein: CASRNGQGPYEQYF.